The clone carrying this TCR beta chain came up once. The V gene's germline CDR1 is LNHNV and CDR2 YYDKDF (reference sequence). CDR3 length: 16 amino acids. Trimming removed 0 bases at V and 2 bases at J, with 11 bases between. This sample is part of a study of blood T cell repertoires in COVID-19. As for the study in general: The samples span acute and convalescent COVID-19 from the United States, Italy and Spain. T cells, B-cell-depleted T cells, or PBMCs provided the cDNA or gDNA that served as material.

In the authors' methods: Scientists estimated how many nucleated cells there were by amplifying reference gene primers. TCRdb keeps only in-frame clones here, not all; method: immunoSEQ multiplex PCR. D and trimming come from the DNA, and the V and J calls and clone size come from that table. This table has 200,000 to 300,000 clones, 84% appearing once. The sequenced sample was peripheral blood. The receptor comes from a man aged 45-65 years with acute or convalescent COVID-19. The chain employs TRBV15 and TRBJ1-5; TRBD1 might be the D (5 bases). This chain's CDR3 is CATSRDRGLGNQPQHF. For the CDR3, the DNA is TGTGCCACCAGCAGAGATAGGGGTTTAGGCAATCAGCCCCAGCATTTT.